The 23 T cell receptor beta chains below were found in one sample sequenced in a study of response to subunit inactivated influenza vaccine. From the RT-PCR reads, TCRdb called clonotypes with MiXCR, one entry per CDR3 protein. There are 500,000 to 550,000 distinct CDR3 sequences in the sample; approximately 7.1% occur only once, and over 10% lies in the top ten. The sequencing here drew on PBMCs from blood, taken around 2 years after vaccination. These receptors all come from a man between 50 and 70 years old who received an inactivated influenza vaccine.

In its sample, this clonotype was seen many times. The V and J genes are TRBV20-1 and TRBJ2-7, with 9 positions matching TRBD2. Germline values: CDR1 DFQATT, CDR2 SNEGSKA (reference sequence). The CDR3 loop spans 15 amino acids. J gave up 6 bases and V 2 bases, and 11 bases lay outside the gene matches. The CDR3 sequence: CSARPMAGGTPEQYF. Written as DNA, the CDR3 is TGCAGTGCTAGACCGATGGCGGGAGGGACTCCCGAGCAGTACTTC.

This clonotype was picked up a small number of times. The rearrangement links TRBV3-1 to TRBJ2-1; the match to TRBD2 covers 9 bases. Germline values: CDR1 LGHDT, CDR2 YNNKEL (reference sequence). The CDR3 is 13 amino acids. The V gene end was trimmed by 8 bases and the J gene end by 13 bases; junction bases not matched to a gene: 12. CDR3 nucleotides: TGTGCCAGCGCCGCACTAGCGGGCGGGCTTCAGTTCTTC. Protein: CASAALAGGLQFF.

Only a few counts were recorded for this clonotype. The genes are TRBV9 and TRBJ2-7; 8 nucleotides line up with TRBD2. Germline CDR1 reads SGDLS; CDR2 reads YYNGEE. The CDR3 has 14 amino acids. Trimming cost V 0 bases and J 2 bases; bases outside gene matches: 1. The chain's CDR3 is CASSVGTSPYEQYF. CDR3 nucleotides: TGTGCCAGCAGCGTAGGGACTAGCCCCTACGAGCAGTACTTC.

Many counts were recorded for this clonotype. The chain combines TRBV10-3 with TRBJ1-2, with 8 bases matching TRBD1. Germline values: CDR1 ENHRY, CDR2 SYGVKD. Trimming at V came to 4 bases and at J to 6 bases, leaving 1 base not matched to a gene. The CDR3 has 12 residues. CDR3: CAISATGDGYTF. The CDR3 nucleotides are TGTGCCATCAGTGCGACAGGGGATGGCTACACCTTC.

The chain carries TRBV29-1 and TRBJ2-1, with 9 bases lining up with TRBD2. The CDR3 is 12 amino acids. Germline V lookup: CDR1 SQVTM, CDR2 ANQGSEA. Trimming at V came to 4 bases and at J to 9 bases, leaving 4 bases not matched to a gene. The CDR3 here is CSVGSGSSEQFF. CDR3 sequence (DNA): TGCAGCGTTGGTAGCGGGAGCAGTGAGCAGTTCTTC.

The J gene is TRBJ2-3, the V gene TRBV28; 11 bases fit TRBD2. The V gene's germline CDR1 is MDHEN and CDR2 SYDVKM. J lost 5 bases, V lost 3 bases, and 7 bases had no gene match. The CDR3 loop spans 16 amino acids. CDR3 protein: CASSLASGRPGDTQYF. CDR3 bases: TGTGCCAGCAGTTTGGCTAGCGGGAGGCCGGGAGATACGCAGTATTTT.

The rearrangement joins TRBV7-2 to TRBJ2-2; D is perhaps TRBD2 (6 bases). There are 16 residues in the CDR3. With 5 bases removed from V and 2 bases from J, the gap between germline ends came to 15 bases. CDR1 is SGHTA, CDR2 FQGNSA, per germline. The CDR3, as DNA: TGTGCCAGCAGCCGTCCCCCGGGACTTAACACCGGGGAGCTGTTTTTT. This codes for CASSRPPGLNTGELFF.

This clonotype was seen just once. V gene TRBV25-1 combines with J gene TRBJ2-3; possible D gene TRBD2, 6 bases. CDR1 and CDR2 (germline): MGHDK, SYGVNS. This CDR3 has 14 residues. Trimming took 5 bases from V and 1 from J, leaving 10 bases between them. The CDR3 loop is CASSTQRGTDTQYF. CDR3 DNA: TGTGCCAGCAGTACGCAGCGGGGCACAGATACGCAGTATTTT.

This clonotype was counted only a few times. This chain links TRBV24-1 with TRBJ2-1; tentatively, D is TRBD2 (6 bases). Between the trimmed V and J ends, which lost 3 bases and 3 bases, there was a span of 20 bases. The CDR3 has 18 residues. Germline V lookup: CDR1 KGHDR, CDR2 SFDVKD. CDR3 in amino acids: CATSDRGFSGSLYNEQFF. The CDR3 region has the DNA TGTGCCACCAGTGATCGAGGGTTTAGCGGCTCGCTCTACAATGAGCAGTTCTTC.

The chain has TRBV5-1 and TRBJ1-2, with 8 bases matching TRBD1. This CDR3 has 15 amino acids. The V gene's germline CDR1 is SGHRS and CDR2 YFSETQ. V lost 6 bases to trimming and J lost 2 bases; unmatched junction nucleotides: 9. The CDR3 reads CASNPTAGGNYGYTF. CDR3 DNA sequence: TGCGCCAGCAACCCCACCGCAGGGGGCAACTATGGCTACACCTTC.

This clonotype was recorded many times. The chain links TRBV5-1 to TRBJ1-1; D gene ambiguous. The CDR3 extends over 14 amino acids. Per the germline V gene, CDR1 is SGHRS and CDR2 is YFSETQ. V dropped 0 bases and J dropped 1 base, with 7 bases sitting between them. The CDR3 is CASSLAQTNTEAFF. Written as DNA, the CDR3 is TGCGCCAGCAGCTTGGCCCAGACGAACACTGAAGCTTTCTTT.

The CDR3 DNA sequence: TGTGCCATCAGGCCAGCGGGGACTAATACCGGGGAGCTGTTTTTT. Its translation: CAIRPAGTNTGELFF. This chain joins TRBV10-3 and TRBJ2-2; 7 nucleotides align to TRBD2. CDR1 ENHRY and CDR2 SYGVKD come from the germline V gene. With 6 bases clipped from V and 5 bases from J, the junction kept 9 bases outside the gene matches. This CDR3 spans 15 amino acids.

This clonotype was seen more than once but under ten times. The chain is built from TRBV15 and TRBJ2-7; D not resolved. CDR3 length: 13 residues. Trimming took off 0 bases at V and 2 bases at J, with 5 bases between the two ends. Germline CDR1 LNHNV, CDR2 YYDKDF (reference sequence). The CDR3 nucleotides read TGTGCCACCAGCAGAGACCAACCCTACGAGCAGTACTTC. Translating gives CATSRDQPYEQYF.

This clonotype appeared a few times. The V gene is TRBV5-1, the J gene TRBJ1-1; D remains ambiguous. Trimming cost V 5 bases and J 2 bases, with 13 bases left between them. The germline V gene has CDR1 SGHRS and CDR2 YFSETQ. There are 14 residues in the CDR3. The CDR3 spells CASRDARANTEAFF. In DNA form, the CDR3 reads TGCGCCAGCAGGGATGCCCGGGCCAACACTGAAGCTTTCTTT.

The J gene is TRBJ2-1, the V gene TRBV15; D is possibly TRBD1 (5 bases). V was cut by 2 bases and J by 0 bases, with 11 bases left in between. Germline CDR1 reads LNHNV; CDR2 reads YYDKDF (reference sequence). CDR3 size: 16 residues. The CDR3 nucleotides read TGTGCCACCAGCAGACCTACAGGATTCTCCTACAATGAGCAGTTCTTC. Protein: CATSRPTGFSYNEQFF.

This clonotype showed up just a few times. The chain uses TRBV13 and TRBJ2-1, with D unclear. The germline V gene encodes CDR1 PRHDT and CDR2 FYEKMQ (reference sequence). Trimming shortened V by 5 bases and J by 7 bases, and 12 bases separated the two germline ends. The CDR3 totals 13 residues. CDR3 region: CASSSSSMNEQFF. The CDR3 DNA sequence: TGTGCCAGCAGCAGTTCGAGCATGAATGAGCAGTTCTTC.

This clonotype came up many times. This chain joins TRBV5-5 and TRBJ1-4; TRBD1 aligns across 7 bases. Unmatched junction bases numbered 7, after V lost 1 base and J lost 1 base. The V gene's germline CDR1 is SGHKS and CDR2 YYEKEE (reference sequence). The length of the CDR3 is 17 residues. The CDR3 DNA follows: TGTGCCAGCAGCTTGCAGAGGGGGCACGGAACTAATGAAAAACTGTTTTTT. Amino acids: CASSLQRGHGTNEKLFF.

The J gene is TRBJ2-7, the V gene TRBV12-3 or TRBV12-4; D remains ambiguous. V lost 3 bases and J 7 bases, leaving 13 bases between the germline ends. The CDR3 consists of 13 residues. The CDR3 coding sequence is TGTGCCAGCAGTTTTTCCGCGGTGTGGGAGCAGTACTTC. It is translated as CASSFSAVWEQYF.

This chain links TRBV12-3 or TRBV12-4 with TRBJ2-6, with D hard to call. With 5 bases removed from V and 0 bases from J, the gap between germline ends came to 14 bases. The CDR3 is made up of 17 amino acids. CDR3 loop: CASSPILRNSGANVLTF. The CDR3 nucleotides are TGTGCCAGCAGTCCGATCCTCAGGAACTCTGGGGCCAACGTCCTGACTTTC.

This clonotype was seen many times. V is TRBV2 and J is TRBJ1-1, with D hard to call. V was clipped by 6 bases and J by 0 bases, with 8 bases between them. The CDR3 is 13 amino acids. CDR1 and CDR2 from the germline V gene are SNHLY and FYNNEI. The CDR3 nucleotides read TGTGCCAGCAGGGTTGGGATGAACACTGAAGCTTTCTTT. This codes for CASRVGMNTEAFF. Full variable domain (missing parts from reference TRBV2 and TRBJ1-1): EPEVTQTPSHQVTQMGQEVILRCVPISNHLYFYWYRQILGQKVEFLVSFYNNEISEKSEIFDDQFSVERPDGSNFTLKIRSTKLEDSAMYFCASRVGMNTEAFFGQGTRLTVV.

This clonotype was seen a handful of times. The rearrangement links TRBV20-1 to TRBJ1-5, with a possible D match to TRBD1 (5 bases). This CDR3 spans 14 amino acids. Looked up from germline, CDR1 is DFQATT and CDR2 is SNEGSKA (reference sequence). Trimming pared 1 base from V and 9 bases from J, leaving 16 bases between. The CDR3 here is CSARGGTVVLPQHF. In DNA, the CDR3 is TGCAGTGCTAGAGGGGGGACGGTAGTACTGCCCCAGCATTTT.

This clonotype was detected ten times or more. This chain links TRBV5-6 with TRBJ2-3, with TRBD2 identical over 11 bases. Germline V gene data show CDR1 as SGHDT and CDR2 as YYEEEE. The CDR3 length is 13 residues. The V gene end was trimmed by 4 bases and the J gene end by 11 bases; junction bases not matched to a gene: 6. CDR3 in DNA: TGTGCCAGCAGCATGATCCTAGCGGGGGGGCAGTATTTT. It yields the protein CASSMILAGGQYF.

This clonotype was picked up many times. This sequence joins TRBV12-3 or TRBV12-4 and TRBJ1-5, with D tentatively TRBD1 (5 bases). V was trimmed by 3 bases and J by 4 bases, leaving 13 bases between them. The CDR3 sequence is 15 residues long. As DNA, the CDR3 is TGTGCCAGCAGTTTCGAGGGGCGCGGGAATCAGCCCCAGCATTTT. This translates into CASSFEGRGNQPQHF.